Each of the 25 T cell receptor beta chains below was sequenced from the same sample in a study of low-dose radiotherapy and immunotherapy resistance in tumors. The sample's time point: before trial treatment. Alpha- and beta-chain coverage of first-strand cDNA came from TRAV- and TRBV-specific primers. Amplification, which lasted 15 to 20 PCR cycles, used a constant-region primer and V-primer adapter to amplify TCRs. TCRdb re-called the reads with MiXCR, one entry per CDR3 protein. The sample consists of more than 50,000 distinct CDR3 sequences, about 23% of them appearing once. The sample was PBMCs, taken before treatment. Source of these receptors: a male donor with prostate cancer.

A word on this clonotype: A far larger clone lies a single base away; this is likely a read error. The chain uses TRBV27 and TRBJ2-7, with TRBD1 as a possible D gene (6 bases). Germline V gene sequence: CDR1 MNHEY, CDR2 SMNVEV (reference sequence). This CDR3 has 13 residues. In DNA form, the CDR3 reads TGTACCAGCAGTCGGACAGCAGGATACGAGCAGTACTTC. Amino acids: CTSSRTAGYEQYF.

Concerning this clonotype: A read error may produce the germline difference seen at one junction end. The chain is built from TRBV4-1 and TRBJ1-5, with D possibly TRBD1 on 6 matching bases. This CDR3 is 14 amino acids long. CDR1 is MGHRA and CDR2 is YSYEKL in the germline V gene. The CDR3 loop is CASSEEQGNQPQHF. CDR3 coding DNA: TGTGCCAGCAGTGAAGAACAGGGTAATCAGCCCCAGCATTTT.

CDR3 region: CASSLGEGRGNEQFF. The CDR3 bases are TGTGCCAGCAGCTTAGGAGAGGGCCGGGGGAATGAGCAGTTCTTC. The chain uses TRBV7-8 and TRBJ2-1; tentatively, D is TRBD2 (6 bases). This CDR3 spans 15 amino acids. V lost 1 base and J lost 7, with 14 bases in between. From germline, CDR1 is SGHVS and CDR2 FQNEAQ.

The V call is TRBV5-1, the J call TRBJ1-2; tentative D call: TRBD1 (6 bases). V was pared by 7 bases and J by 5 bases, with 18 bases between. This CDR3 spans 14 amino acids. Germline V lookup: CDR1 SGHRS, CDR2 YFSETQ. As DNA, the CDR3 is TGCGCCAGCTTGCCCTCGACAGGTTCTTATGGCTACACCTTC. It codes for CASLPSTGSYGYTF. The full variable domain, its missing parts supplied by reference TRBV5-1 and TRBJ1-2, is KAGVTQTPRYLIKTRGQQVTLSCSPISGHRSVSWYQQTPGQGLQFLFEYFSETQRNKGNFPGRFSGRQFSNSRSEMNVSTLELGDSALYLCASLPSTGSYGYTFGSGTRLTVV.

This chain connects TRBV6-6 to TRBJ2-7; no definite D call. CDR3 length: 14 residues. Germline V gives CDR1 MNHNY, CDR2 SVGAGI (reference sequence). The V gene lost 6 bases and the J gene lost 5 bases, with 17 bases spanning the gap. CDR3 region: CASRPTGPSNEQYF. The CDR3 nucleotides read TGTGCCAGCAGACCAACTGGACCTTCGAACGAGCAGTACTTC.

This clonotype appeared many times. The J gene is TRBJ2-6, the V gene TRBV6-2 or TRBV6-3; D is unresolved. The germline V gene has CDR1 MNHEY and CDR2 SVGEGT. There are 14 residues in the CDR3. V lost 6 bases, J lost 0 bases, and 6 bases lay in between. CDR3 nucleotide sequence: TGTGCCAGCAGCTTTGGCTCTGGGGCCAACGTCCTGACTTTC. Its protein product is CASSFGSGANVLTF.

This clonotype was seen repeatedly, ten times or more. The chain uses TRBV2 and TRBJ1-1; D is uncertain. Germline CDR1 reads SNHLY; CDR2 reads FYNNEI. The CDR3 totals 14 residues. V lost 3 bases and J 0 bases, leaving 8 bases between the germline ends. The CDR3 loop is CASSEVAMNTEAFF. DNA of the CDR3: TGTGCCAGCAGTGAGGTAGCAATGAACACTGAAGCTTTCTTT.

Note on this clonotype: A far bigger clonotype differs at one base, so this is likely a read error. This chain uses TRBV6-1 with TRBJ1-1; D perhaps matches TRBD1 (6 bases). Germline V gene lookup returns CDR1 MNHNS and CDR2 SASEGT. Trimming pared 5 bases from V and 7 bases from J, leaving 26 bases between. CDR3 length: 17 residues. CDR3 in amino acids: CASSHQGYRGEVNEAFF. CDR3 in DNA: TGTGCCAGCAGTCATCAGGGGTATAGGGGTGAAGTGAATGAAGCTTTCTTT.

As to this clonotype: A read error is likely here: a far larger clone is one base away. The V and J genes are TRBV4-2 and TRBJ2-7; perhaps TRBD1 as D (5 bases). V shed 4 bases and J shed 7 bases, with 17 bases lying between them. The CDR3 has 14 amino acids. Per germline, CDR1 LGHNA and CDR2 YNFKEQ. The CDR3: CASSPSRVDNEQYF. For the CDR3, the DNA is TGTGCCAGCAGCCCCAGCAGGGTCGACAATGAGCAGTACTTC.

With regard to this clonotype: This likely traces to a read error, being one base from a far larger clone. The V call is TRBV27, the J call TRBJ2-2; a possible D gene is TRBD2 (5 bases). Germline V CDR1 and CDR2: MNHEY, SMNVEV (reference sequence). V was clipped by 8 bases and J by 4 bases, with 17 bases between them. The CDR3 consists of 15 residues. CDR3 sequence (DNA): TGTGCCAGCTCCTTAGTGGGAGTAAGCACCGGGGAGCTGTTTTTT. Amino acids: CASSLVGVSTGELFF.

In its sample, this clonotype was seen many times. This chain links TRBV3-1 with TRBJ1-5; 7 nucleotides align to TRBD1. The CDR3 sequence is 17 residues long. Unmatched junction bases numbered 8, after V lost 1 base and J lost 2 bases. Germline loops: CDR1 LGHDT, CDR2 YNNKEL (reference sequence). CDR3 sequence (DNA): TGTGCCAGCAGCCAAGGCTCGACAGGGTTGGGCAATCAGCCCCAGCATTTT. Protein product: CASSQGSTGLGNQPQHF.

This clonotype was observed many times. V usage is TRBV5-4 and J usage is TRBJ1-2, with D maybe TRBD1 (5 bases). Deletions cut 4 bases from V and 5 bases from J, with 15 bases between. CDR1 SGHNT and CDR2 YYREEE come from the germline V gene (reference sequence). The CDR3 loop spans 14 amino acids. The CDR3 loop is CASSQLRDLYGYTF. CDR3 bases: TGTGCCAGCAGCCAACTCCGGGACTTATATGGCTACACCTTC.

This clonotype was observed at least ten times. The chain combines TRBV14 with TRBJ2-1; possible D gene TRBD2, 5 bases. V lost 1 base and J 8 bases, leaving 15 bases between the germline ends. CDR3 length: 15 residues. Germline-derived CDR1 and CDR2 are SGHDN and FVKESK. CDR3 DNA: TGTGCCAGCAGCCAAGCAGCTCAGCCCGGGGATGAGCAGTTCTTC. Amino acid sequence: CASSQAAQPGDEQFF.

The chain carries TRBV7-8 and TRBJ2-1; the match to TRBD2 covers 11 bases. CDR3 length equals 15 residues. Germline V lookup: CDR1 SGHVS, CDR2 FQNEAQ. V dropped 5 bases and J dropped 9; count of bases not matched to a gene: 9. The CDR3 here is CASSPGVAGGFEQFF. CDR3 bases: TGTGCCAGCAGCCCCGGAGTAGCGGGAGGGTTTGAGCAGTTCTTC.

This clonotype was seen repeatedly, ten times or more. In nucleotides, the CDR3 is TGCAGCGGGATGACAGGGAACATGAACACTGAAGCTTTCTTT. Residues: CSGMTGNMNTEAFF. The chain uses TRBV29-1 and TRBJ1-1; 7 positions match TRBD1. Germline values: CDR1 SQVTM, CDR2 ANQGSEA. The CDR3 contains 14 residues. After removal of 7 bases from V and 0 bases from J, the junction contained 8 bases not matched to a gene.

This clonotype appeared once. The chain links TRBV30 to TRBJ1-2; TRBD1 might be the D (5 bases). Germline CDR1 reads GTSNPN; CDR2 reads SVGIG (reference sequence). The ends were cut back, 1 base at V and 8 bases at J, with 20 bases in the middle. The CDR3 contains 15 residues. The CDR3 DNA reads TGTGCCTGGAGTGCGACCCGCAGGGTGGTGAGCGGCTACACCTTC. It specifies CAWSATRRVVSGYTF.

This clonotype has ten or more counts. The chain has TRBV7-2 and TRBJ2-7; no clear D gene. V was cut by 4 bases and J by 1 base, with 11 bases left in between. CDR3 length equals 14 residues. Germline CDR1 SGHTA, CDR2 FQGNSA. CDR3 bases: TGTGCCAGCAGCTCGACCCTGGGGTCCTACGAGCAGTACTTC. As protein: CASSSTLGSYEQYF.

This clonotype showed up many times. V gene TRBV20-1 combines with J gene TRBJ2-1; 12 nucleotides align to TRBD2. The CDR3 loop spans 16 amino acids. The germline V gene encodes CDR1 DFQATT and CDR2 SNEGSKA (reference sequence). The V gene end was trimmed by 6 bases and the J gene end by 8 bases; junction bases not matched to a gene: 14. Written as DNA, the CDR3 is TGCAGTGCGCCGGAGAACAGACTAGCGGGAGAGGATGAGCAGTTCTTC. Its translation: CSAPENRLAGEDEQFF.

This clonotype showed up many times. The V call is TRBV12-3 or TRBV12-4, the J call TRBJ1-6; 9 bases agree with TRBD1. This CDR3 is built from 17 residues. Trimming removed 5 bases from V and 1 base from J; junction bases left unmatched: 6. CDR3 coding DNA: TGTGCCAGCAGTCTAACGACAGGGGGGTCCTATAATTCACCCCTCCACTTT. It yields the protein CASSLTTGGSYNSPLHF.

This clonotype came up many times. The chain uses TRBV6-1 and TRBJ1-2; the D gene is possibly TRBD1 (6 bases). The V and J ends lost 0 bases and 4 bases respectively, with 9 bases between them. CDR1 and CDR2 (germline): MNHNS, SASEGT. The CDR3 is made up of 14 amino acids. In DNA, the CDR3 is TGTGCCAGCAGTGAAGCGTCAGGGGCCTATGGCTACACCTTC. It yields the protein CASSEASGAYGYTF.

The chain recombines TRBV5-1 with TRBJ1-1, with TRBD1 matching over 7 bases. There are 15 residues in the CDR3. Germline loops: CDR1 SGHRS, CDR2 YFSETQ. Germline trimming cut 4 bases from V and 2 bases from J; bases unmatched to any gene: 8. The chain's CDR3 is CASSGMGQPNTEAFF. The CDR3 DNA sequence: TGCGCCAGCAGCGGGATGGGACAGCCAAACACTGAAGCTTTCTTT. The full variable domain, in which reference TRBV5-1 and TRBJ1-1 provide the parts outside the CDR3, is KAGVTQTPRYLIKTRGQQVTLSCSPISGHRSVSWYQQTPGQGLQFLFEYFSETQRNKGNFPGRFSGRQFSNSRSEMNVSTLELGDSALYLCASSGMGQPNTEAFFGQGTRLTVV.

This clonotype was counted many times. V and J are TRBV7-9 and TRBJ2-7; 9 bases align to TRBD1. This CDR3 contains 15 residues. The J segment lost 2 bases and the V segment lost 1 base, leaving 3 bases of the junction unmatched. Germline assignment: CDR1 SEHNR and CDR2 FQNEAQ (reference sequence). In DNA form, the CDR3 reads TGTGCCAGCAGCTTAGGGACAGGGGTTACCTACGAGCAGTACTTC. Translated, it gives CASSLGTGVTYEQYF. The whole variable domain, remainder taken from reference TRBV7-9 and TRBJ2-7, is DTGVSQNPRHKITKRGQNVTFRCDPISEHNRLYWYRQTLGQGPEFLTYFQNEAQLEKSRLLSDRFSAERPKGSFSTLEIQRTEQGDSAMYLCASSLGTGVTYEQYFGPGTRLTVT.

This clonotype came up many times. This chain joins TRBV9 and TRBJ2-5; D uncertain. The germline V gene encodes CDR1 SGDLS and CDR2 YYNGEE. V shed 0 bases and J shed 5 bases, with 11 bases lying between them. The CDR3 runs 14 residues. The CDR3 DNA follows: TGTGCCAGCAGCGTAGCTACAGCCCAGGAGACCCAGTACTTC. It specifies CASSVATAQETQYF.

The table lists this clonotype with many counts. This rearrangement joins TRBV5-6 to TRBJ2-2, with 7 bases identical to TRBD2. In germline, CDR1 is SGHDT, CDR2 YYEEEE. This CDR3 comprises 14 residues. The junction had 5 bases not matched to a gene; V was cut back by 3 bases and J by 6 bases. The CDR3 is CASSYLAAAGELFF. In DNA, the CDR3 is TGTGCCAGCAGCTATCTAGCGGCCGCCGGGGAGCTGTTTTTT.

The table lists this clonotype with many counts. V usage is TRBV5-1 and J usage is TRBJ2-7; 8 nucleotides align to TRBD1. CDR3 size: 14 residues. Germline V gives CDR1 SGHRS, CDR2 YFSETQ. V was pared by 0 bases and J by 9 bases, with 8 bases of the junction left unmatched. The CDR3 here is CASSLGADRVGQYF. The CDR3 coding sequence is TGCGCCAGCAGCTTGGGTGCGGACAGGGTCGGGCAGTACTTC.